Listed here are 21 T cell receptor beta chains from one sample, sequenced in a study of OX40 agonist ivuxolimab in advanced cancers. Sequenced by immunoSEQ multiplex PCR; TCRdb stores in-frame clones only, minus some. The profile shows about 47,000 clones, approximately 83% of them singletons. The specimen comprised CD4+ or CD8+ T cells sorted from blood, sampled in a trial of the OX40 agonist ivuxolimab. The receptors derive from an adult with an advanced solid tumor such as melanoma, head and neck, liver or kidney cancer.

The count of this clone is one. This chain links TRBV5-8 with TRBJ2-1; 8 bases fit TRBD2. Trimming took 6 bases from V and 8 from J; bases not matched to a gene: 7. In germline, CDR1 is SGHTS, CDR2 YDEGEE. The CDR3 covers 13 residues. The CDR3 region has the DNA TGTGCCAGCAAGGGGCTAGCGGGCTATGAGCAGTTCTTC. Amino acid sequence: CASKGLAGYEQFF.

The V call is TRBV6-1, the J call TRBJ2-5; the match to TRBD2 covers 12 bases. V dropped 7 bases and J dropped 3; count of bases not matched to a gene: 3. Germline CDR1 and CDR2: MNHNS and SASEGT. This CDR3 spans 14 amino acids. The CDR3 DNA is TGTGCCAGCATCCGGACTAGCGGGGAAGAGACCCAGTACTTC. Protein sequence: CASIRTSGEETQYF.

This clone was observed once. The gene calls are TRBV11-1 and TRBJ2-5, with 10 positions matching TRBD2. The germline V gene has CDR1 SGHAT and CDR2 FQDESV (reference sequence). The V gene end was trimmed by 5 bases and the J gene end by 1 base; junction bases not matched to a gene: 4. The CDR3 has 15 amino acids. CDR3 in DNA: TGTGCCAGCAGCGAACCTAGCGGGGGCCAAGAGACCCAGTACTTC. Translation: CASSEPSGGQETQYF.

The CDR3: CASSLRGNTGELFF. CDR3 DNA: TGTGCCAGCAGCCTTAGGGGGAACACCGGGGAGCTGTTTTTT. This chain joins TRBV7-5 and TRBJ2-2; the D segment call TRBD1 is taken from the table without a DNA check. TRBV7-5 is given as a pseudogene. CDR3 length: 14 residues.

This clone was recorded once. V gene TRBV4-2 combines with J gene TRBJ1-5; tentatively, D is TRBD1 (6 bases). Germline V gives CDR1 LGHNA, CDR2 YNFKEQ. The CDR3 covers 19 residues. V shed 4 bases and J shed 0 bases, with 22 bases lying between them. The CDR3 protein is CASSRLMGAAPYSNQPQHF. CDR3 bases: TGTGCCAGCAGCCGATTAATGGGGGCCGCCCCATATAGCAATCAGCCCCAGCATTTT.

The gene calls are TRBV6-6 and TRBJ1-3; no reliable D call. From germline, CDR1 is MNHNY and CDR2 SVGAGI (reference sequence). The CDR3 spans 13 residues. Trimming cost V 6 bases and J 0 bases, with 6 bases left between them. The CDR3, as DNA: TGTGCCAGCAGCCAAAGCTCTGGAAACACCATATATTTT. Translating it yields CASSQSSGNTIYF.

The chain uses TRBV5-5 and TRBJ2-7; TRBD1 matches 9 bases. The junction had 7 bases not matched to a gene; V was cut back by 3 bases and J by 3 bases. Germline V gene sequence: CDR1 SGHKS, CDR2 YYEKEE (reference sequence). The CDR3 consists of 15 residues. CDR3 loop: CASSWASGQGYEQYF. CDR3 nucleotides: TGTGCCAGCAGCTGGGCTTCGGGACAGGGCTACGAGCAGTACTTC. Full variable domain (rest looked up from reference TRBV5-5 and TRBJ2-7): DAGVTQSPTHLIKTRGQQVTLRCSPISGHKSVSWYQQVLGQGPQFIFQYYEKEERGRGNFPDRFSARQFPNYSSELNVNALLLGDSALYLCASSWASGQGYEQYFGPGTRLTVT.

The chain carries TRBV18 and TRBJ2-2, with 12 bases identical to TRBD2. The germline gives CDR1 KGHSH, CDR2 LQKENI. This CDR3 is 14 amino acids long. V shed 8 bases and J 5 bases; nucleotides not matched to a gene: 3. Here the CDR3 reads CASLGLAGTGELFF. Written as DNA, the CDR3 is TGTGCCAGCCTCGGACTAGCGGGAACCGGGGAGCTGTTTTTT.

The chain carries TRBV5-1 and TRBJ2-3; TRBD2 matches 12 bases. V shed 4 bases and J 0 bases; nucleotides not matched to a gene: 3. Per the germline V gene, CDR1 is SGHRS and CDR2 is YFSETQ. The CDR3 consists of 16 residues. This chain's CDR3 is CASSTGTSGSTDTQYF. The CDR3 region has the DNA TGCGCCAGCAGCACGGGGACTAGCGGGAGCACAGATACGCAGTATTTT. Filled out from reference TRBV5-1 and TRBJ2-3, the complete variable domain reads KAGVTQTPRYLIKTRGQQVTLSCSPISGHRSVSWYQQTPGQGLQFLFEYFSETQRNKGNFPGRFSGRQFSNSRSEMNVSTLELGDSALYLCASSTGTSGSTDTQYFGPGTRLTVL.

The chain links TRBV18 to TRBJ2-3; unclear D gene. The germline V gene encodes CDR1 KGHSH and CDR2 LQKENI. The length of the CDR3 is 13 residues. Between the trimmed V and J ends, which lost 3 bases and 6 bases, there was a span of 10 bases. DNA of the CDR3: TGTGCCAGCTCACCCGTCACGGCGGATACGCAGTATTTT. This codes for CASSPVTADTQYF.

The chain has TRBV2 and TRBJ2-5; TRBD2 aligns across 15 bases. Germline-derived CDR1 and CDR2 are SNHLY and FYNNEI. With 6 bases clipped from V and 2 bases from J, the junction kept 1 base outside the gene matches. The CDR3 spans 15 residues. CDR3 in DNA: TGTGCCAGCAGGGGGACTAGCGGGGGGCAAGAGACCCAGTACTTC. It is translated as CASRGTSGGQETQYF.

The chain joins TRBV4-2 to TRBJ1-2, with no clear D. Germline V gene data show CDR1 as LGHNA and CDR2 as YNFKEQ. Deletions cut 0 bases from V and 3 bases from J, with 11 bases between. CDR3 length equals 15 residues. In nucleotides, the CDR3 is TGTGCCAGCAGCCAAGATCTCACAGCCCACTATGGCTACACCTTC. Translating gives CASSQDLTAHYGYTF.

The CDR3 loop reads CASSTRQGWNSPLHF. CDR3 sequence (DNA): TGTGCCAGCAGCACCAGACAGGGGTGGAATTCACCCCTCCACTTT. The chain has TRBV13 and TRBJ1-6; 8 bases are shared with TRBD1. Germline values: CDR1 PRHDT, CDR2 FYEKMQ (reference sequence). The CDR3 runs to 15 residues. After removal of 5 bases from V and 7 bases from J, the junction contained 7 bases not matched to a gene.

The chain combines TRBV7-3 with TRBJ2-1; 8 nucleotides match TRBD2. This CDR3 spans 15 amino acids. J lost 3 bases, V lost 1 base, and 2 bases had no gene match. Germline V gene lookup returns CDR1 SGHTA and CDR2 FQGTGA. The CDR3 loop reads CASSLSSGNYNEQFF. Written as DNA, the CDR3 is TGTGCCAGCAGCTTAAGTAGCGGGAACTACAATGAGCAGTTCTTC.

The V call is TRBV11-2, the J call TRBJ2-7; D is possibly TRBD1 (5 bases). The CDR3 has 14 amino acids. Germline V lookup: CDR1 SGHAT, CDR2 FQNNGV. V dropped 5 bases and J dropped 2 bases, with 13 bases sitting between them. The CDR3 loop is CASSLVDRTYEQYF. The DNA for the CDR3 is TGTGCCAGCAGCCTAGTCGACAGAACCTACGAGCAGTACTTC.

The chain is built from TRBV4-1 and TRBJ2-1; 13 bases agree with TRBD2. V was clipped by 0 bases and J by 14 bases; unmatched bases: 10. CDR3 length equals 16 residues. The V gene's germline CDR1 is MGHRA and CDR2 YSYEKL. The DNA for the CDR3 is TGCGCCAGCAGCCAAGACCCCTCACTAGCGGGGGGGCGGAAGTTCTTC. Amino acid sequence: CASSQDPSLAGGRKFF.

This chain's CDR3 is CASEDRRSIYF. DNA for the CDR3: TGTGCCAGTGAGGACCGCCGTTCCATATATTTT. The J gene is TRBJ1-3, the V gene TRBV19, with D hard to call. Trimming cost V 8 bases and J 11 bases, with 13 bases left between them. Germline CDR1 LNHDA, CDR2 SQIVND (reference sequence). The CDR3 has 11 residues. Looking up the rest from reference TRBV19 and TRBJ1-3 gives the full variable domain: DGGITQSPKYLFRKEGQNVTLSCEQNLNHDAMYWYRQDPGQGLRLIYYSQIVNDFQKGDIAEGYSVSREKKESFPLTVTSAQKNPTAFYLCASEDRRSIYFGEGSWLTVV.

The rearrangement joins TRBV19 to TRBJ1-1; a possible D gene is TRBD1 (6 bases). V was cut by 4 bases and J by 0 bases, with 18 bases left in between. Germline CDR1 LNHDA, CDR2 SQIVND (reference sequence). The CDR3 length is 17 residues. In nucleotides, the CDR3 is TGTGCCAGTAGTACTCTCTGGCAGGGGAGGATGAACACTGAAGCTTTCTTT. This translates into CASSTLWQGRMNTEAFF. Combining the CDR3 with reference TRBV19 and TRBJ1-1 gives the whole variable domain DGGITQSPKYLFRKEGQNVTLSCEQNLNHDAMYWYRQDPGQGLRLIYYSQIVNDFQKGDIAEGYSVSREKKESFPLTVTSAQKNPTAFYLCASSTLWQGRMNTEAFFGQGTRLTVV.

The chain couples TRBV27 to TRBJ2-1; D call uncertain. Germline CDR1 and CDR2: MNHEY and SMNVEV (reference sequence). V was shortened by 3 bases and J by 2 bases, with 11 bases between the two germline ends. This CDR3 contains 15 residues. CDR3 bases: TGTGCCAGCAGTTTTTCCGGTGTGACCTACAATGAGCAGTTCTTC. Its protein is CASSFSGVTYNEQFF.

The chain uses TRBV10-3 and TRBJ1-6, with a possible D match to TRBD1 (6 bases). This CDR3 spans 15 amino acids. V was shortened by 2 bases and J by 6 bases, with 11 bases between the two germline ends. Germline V gives CDR1 ENHRY, CDR2 SYGVKD. CDR3 in amino acids: CAISETRTVNSPLHF. CDR3 in DNA: TGTGCCATCAGTGAGACAAGGACAGTTAATTCACCCCTCCACTTT.

V and J are TRBV7-9 and TRBJ1-5; no clear D gene. Germline CDR1 and CDR2: SEHNR and FQNEAQ (reference sequence). V was shortened by 0 bases and J by 7 bases, with 10 bases between the two germline ends. This CDR3 is built from 14 residues. Here the CDR3 reads CASSLALADQPQHF. The CDR3 DNA reads TGTGCCAGCAGCTTAGCGCTGGCGGACCAGCCCCAGCATTTT.